This T cell receptor beta chain was documented in a study of T cells in Graves' hyperthyroidism and ophthalmopathy. This CDR3 is 14 amino acids long. V lost 0 bases and J 7 bases, leaving 10 bases between the germline ends. The germline CDR1 and CDR2 sequences are ENHRY and SYGVKD. TCR beta CDR3 regions were amplified from RNA transcripts. HTBI primers were used for first-round RT-PCR of the TCR CDR3. MiXCR, applied by TCRdb to the multiplex PCR reads, yields one record per CDR3 protein. The sample includes approximately 710,000 distinct CDR3 sequences, 17% of them seen just once. The rearrangement links TRBV10-3 to TRBJ2-1; perhaps D is TRBD1 or TRBD2 (5 bases each). This TCR came from a man aged 45-65 years with Graves' hyperthyroidism. The sequenced material came from blood. CDR3 sequence: CAISESNGGNEQFF. In DNA, the CDR3 is TGTGCCATCAGTGAGTCGAATGGGGGAAATGAGCAGTTCTTC.